This T cell receptor (beta chain) originates from a study of blood T cell repertoires in COVID-19. The overall study: Collection of acute and convalescent COVID-19 samples took place in the United States, Italy and Spain. Nucleic acid was either cDNA or gDNA, and it came from T cells, B-cell-depleted T cells, or PBMCs.

Germline CDR1 LNHDA, CDR2 SQIVND (reference sequence). V shed 5 bases, J shed 5 bases, and the junction held 9 bases outside the gene matches. This CDR3 is 15 amino acids long. Per the authors' pipeline: Estimated nucleated cell counts came from reference gene primer amplification. The assay was immunoSEQ multiplex PCR, and TCRdb's table has in-frame clones only and misses some. V, J and clone size are those of that table, while D and trimming were read from the DNA. The repertoire holds 45,000 to 50,000 clones, roughly 77% seen once, with around a fifth in the top ten. This clone was seen more than once but under ten times.

The V gene is TRBV19, the J gene TRBJ2-4, with 7 bases matching TRBD2. The source is a human donor with active or convalescent COVID-19. The donor label of this sample is uncertain. The specimen was peripheral blood. CDR3 region: CASSDSSGYENIQYF. The CDR3 DNA reads TGTGCCAGTAGTGACTCTAGCGGTTATGAAAACATTCAGTACTTC.